This T cell receptor (beta chain) comes out of a study of cytomegalovirus exposure and HLA in healthy donors. The overall study: A later analysis reported the 95 to 150 validation repertoires used the same platform as the roughly 670 first-cohort repertoires. Study outcomes and limitations: Confirmation in vitro established that a few CMV-associated chains were specific for CMV antigens.

Sequencing used immunoSEQ multiplex PCR; TCRdb keeps in-frame clones, though not all of them. The sample has 120,000 or so clones, approximately 90% seen once. The CDR3 runs 14 residues. Germline CDR1 is SGDLS and CDR2 is YYNGEE. V dropped 0 bases and J dropped 5 bases, with 8 bases sitting between them. This clone turned up a few times. The antigen is unknown. The same CDR3 is also encoded by other DNA sequences in this sample. The chain combines TRBV9 with TRBJ1-4, with D unclear. Sequenced: PBMCs. This clonotype originated in a man younger than 30 in good health and CMV-seropositive. The CDR3 DNA is TGTGCCAGCAGCGTAGAATCGAGAAATGAAAAACTGTTTTTT. It encodes CASSVESRNEKLFF.